This TCR beta chain derives from a study of cytomegalovirus exposure and HLA in healthy donors. Per the germline V gene, CDR1 is SNHLY and CDR2 is FYNNEI. The CDR3 runs to 15 residues. Trimming left V 6 bases short and J 2 bases short, with 14 bases between. This clone has just one count. What it binds is not known. The sample carries other DNA sequences with the same CDR3. This PCR relied on a set of 60 Vbeta primers and 13 Jbeta primers. The table came from immunoSEQ multiplex PCR; TCRdb's copy has only in-frame clones and leaves some out. Among some 110,000 clones listed, around 77% were seen once. Findings and caveats of the study: In vitro testing confirmed a few CMV-associated chains as specific for CMV antigens. In a later analysis, DRB1 alleles had the most associated TCRs; HLA-C alleles the fewest.

Donors sampled were nominally healthy, though unrecorded immune exposures were likely. The material sequenced was PBMCs. The chain joins TRBV2 to TRBJ1-5, with D maybe TRBD1 (6 bases). The origin of this receptor is a woman in her 40s in good health and CMV-seropositive. The CDR3 loop is CASRRTGGGNQPQHF. The CDR3 bases are TGTGCCAGCAGACGAACGGGGGGCGGCAATCAGCCCCAGCATTTT. Full variable domain (rest looked up from reference TRBV2 and TRBJ1-5): EPEVTQTPSHQVTQMGQEVILRCVPISNHLYFYWYRQILGQKVEFLVSFYNNEISEKSEIFDDQFSVERPDGSNFTLKIRSTKLEDSAMYFCASRRTGGGNQPQHFGDGTRLSIL.